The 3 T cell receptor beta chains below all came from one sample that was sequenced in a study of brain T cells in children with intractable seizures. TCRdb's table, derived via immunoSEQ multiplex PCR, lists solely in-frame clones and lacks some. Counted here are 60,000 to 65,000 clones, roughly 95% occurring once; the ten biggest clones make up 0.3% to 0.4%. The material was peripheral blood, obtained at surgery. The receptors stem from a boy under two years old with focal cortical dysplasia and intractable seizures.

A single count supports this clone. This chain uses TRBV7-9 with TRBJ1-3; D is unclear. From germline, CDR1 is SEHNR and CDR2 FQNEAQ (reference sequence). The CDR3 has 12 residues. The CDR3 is CARGGQGNTIYF. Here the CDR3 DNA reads TGTGCGCGTGGAGGCCAAGGAAACACCATATATTTT.

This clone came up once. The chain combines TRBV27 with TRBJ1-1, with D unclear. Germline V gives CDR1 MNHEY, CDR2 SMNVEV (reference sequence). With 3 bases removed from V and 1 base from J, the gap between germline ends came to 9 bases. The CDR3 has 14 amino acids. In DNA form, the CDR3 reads TGTGCCAGCAGTTTTTGGGGAGGGAACACTGAAGCTTTCTTT. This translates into CASSFWGGNTEAFF.

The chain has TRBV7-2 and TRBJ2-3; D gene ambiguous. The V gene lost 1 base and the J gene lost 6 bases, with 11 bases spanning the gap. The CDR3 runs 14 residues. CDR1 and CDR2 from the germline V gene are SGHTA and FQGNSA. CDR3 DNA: TGTGCCAGCAGCTTAGATCCAGCGTTGGATACGCAGTATTTT. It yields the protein CASSLDPALDTQYF.